A selection of T cell receptor beta chains follows, all from one sample in a study of tumor and adjacent non-tumor tissue in lung cancer. TCRdb fed the multiplex PCR reads into MiXCR, producing one record per CDR3 protein. The sample holds about 70,000 distinct CDR3 sequences, more than 70% seen once. Sample: lung tumor tissue. These receptors were obtained from a man aged 60-69 years with non-small cell lung cancer. The CDR3 runs from the conserved cysteine through the conserved F or W. Each record gives: D gene, clone size, V gene, J gene, CDR3 protein, CDR3 DNA. D genes are given only for firm matches. Rows give clone size only sometimes, using once, few, many, or a class for an expanded clone.

NA,NA,TRBV11-1,TRBJ2-1,CASSLVIGIGDNEQFF,TGTGCCAGCAGCTTAGTGATTGGGATCGGGGACAATGAGCAGTTCTTC
TRBD1,NA,TRBV6-5,TRBJ2-5,CASSYTGGGVETQYF,TGTGCCAGCAGTTACACAGGGGGCGGGGTGGAGACCCAGTACTTC
NA,NA,TRBV20-1,TRBJ2-7,CSAPKSGDIGEQYF,TGCAGTGCCCCGAAGTCGGGAGACATAGGAGAACAGTACTTC
NA,NA,TRBV11-1,TRBJ1-1,CPSSIQVNTETFF,TGTCCCAGCAGCATACAGGTGAACACTGAAACTTTCTTT
NA,NA,TRBV6-2/TRBV6-3,TRBJ2-3,CASSYRGPMTNTQYF,TGTGCCAGCAGTTACAGGGGACCCATGACGAATACGCAGTATTTT
TRBD1,many,TRBV6-2/TRBV6-3,TRBJ1-1,CASSRDRVSEAFF,TGTGCCAGCAGTCGGGACAGGGTTTCTGAAGCTTTCTTT
NA,NA,TRBV6-1,TRBJ2-7,CANRDRRSEQYF,TGTGCCAACAGAGATAGGAGGAGCGAGCAGTACTTC
NA,NA,TRBV29-1,TRBJ1-1,CSVETARKGAFF,TGCAGCGTTGAAACTGCTCGGAAGGGAGCTTTCTTT
NA,NA,TRBV20-1,TRBJ2-3,CSASAELPQYF,TGCAGTGCTAGTGCGGAGTTGCCCCAGTATTTT
TRBD2,NA,TRBV14,TRBJ2-5,CASSHWTTGGQETQYF,TGTGCCAGCAGCCACTGGACTACCGGGGGGCAAGAGACCCAGTACTTC
TRBD2,NA,TRBV10-3,TRBJ2-6,CANSEHGISGRDSGANVLSF,TGTGCCAACAGTGAACATGGGATAAGCGGGAGGGACTCTGGGGCCAACGTCCTGAGTTTC
TRBD1,NA,TRBV6-2/TRBV6-3,TRBJ1-1,CDSITTGAEAFF,TGTGACAGCATAACCACAGGGGCTGAAGCTTTCTTT
NA,NA,TRBV20-1,TRBJ1-2,CSARDQETWGSYGHTF,TGCAGTGCTAGAGATCAGGAGACATGGGGAAGCTATGGCCACACCTTC
NA,NA,TRBV28,TRBJ2-2,CAISLIADLNTGELLF,TGTGCCATCAGTTTAATCGCGGACTTGAACACCGGGGAGCTGTTATTT
TRBD1,NA,TRBV29-1,TRBJ1-1,CSAESGQWNTETFF,TGCAGCGCTGAGTCGGGACAGTGGAACACAGAAACTTTCTTT
TRBD1,medium-sized,TRBV12-3/TRBV12-4,TRBJ1-5,CASSPTGSNQPQHF,TGTGCCAGCAGTCCGACAGGGAGCAATCAGCCCCAGCATTTT
NA,NA,TRBV11-3,TRBJ2-7,CASSLDRGYKQYF,TGTGCCAGCAGCTTAGATCGCGGCTACAAGCAGTACTTT
NA,NA,TRBV20-1,TRBJ2-4,CSARREVAENTQYF,TGCAGTGCACGCAGGGAAGTAGCCGAAAACACTCAGTACTTC
NA,many,TRBV12-5,TRBJ2-1,CASGLAPSGTEHINEQFF,TGTGCTAGTGGTTTGGCCCCCTCCGGGACCGAACATATCAATGAGCAGTTCTTC
TRBD2,NA,TRBV5-4,TRBJ2-3,CASSTAGDNAYTRYF,TGTGCCAGCAGCACAGCGGGAGACAACGCATATACGCGATATTTT
NA,NA,TRBV29-1,TRBJ2-3,CSVEGSGTMTDTQYF,TGCAGCGTTGAAGGATCGGGGACAATGACCGATACGCAGTATTTT
NA,few,TRBV11-1,TRBJ2-2,CASSYTSDTRELFF,TGTGCCAGTAGCTATACTAGTGACACCCGGGAGCTGTTTTTT
NA,few,TRBV28,TRBJ1-5,CASRSPGSNQPQHF,TGTGCCAGCAGATCCCCGGGCAGCAATCAGCCCCAGCATTTT
TRBD2,NA,TRBV6-2/TRBV6-3,TRBJ2-2,CPTPSGSMNTGELFF,TGTCCCACCCCTAGCGGATCAATGAACACTGGGGAGCTGTTTTTT